This T cell receptor (beta chain) was recorded in a study of a mutant IDH1 vaccine in newly diagnosed glioma. About the research overall: The start of vaccination came 4-6 weeks after radiotherapy alone, or with temozolomide cycles. Treated patients had a mean age of around 39 years and a sex split that was roughly 60% male and 37.5% female. Every participant had undergone radiotherapy, temozolomide, or both before, and most underwent both.

Measured with immunoSEQ multiplex PCR; TCRdb has only the in-frame clones, and not every one. Of over 40,000 clones in the sample, about 86% were seen once. Study-level findings and limits: The authors found pseudoprogression apparently unrelated to changes in top peripheral T cell clonotypes.

Points on this clone: Antigen specificity is unknown.

Time point given: week 35, safety follow-up. It was 300 ug of mutant IDH1 20-mer peptide that made up each vaccine dose, given with topical imiquimod. The V gene end was trimmed by 4 bases and the J gene end by 7 bases; junction bases not matched to a gene: 1. Per germline, CDR1 SNHLY and CDR2 FYNNEI. There are 13 residues in the CDR3. The chain is built from TRBV2 and TRBJ1-4, with 9 positions matching TRBD1. The starting material was PBMCs, obtained from a glioma patient whose treatment included an IDH1 peptide vaccine. The receptor was isolated from a woman in her 40s with glioma. Some clones in this sample may be carry-over from other donors' samples. CDR3 in DNA: TGTGCCAGCAGTGGACAGGGGGGTGAAAAACTGTTTTTT. Its translation is CASSGQGGEKLFF. The variable domain in full, completed from reference TRBV2 and TRBJ1-4, reads EPEVTQTPSHQVTQMGQEVILRCVPISNHLYFYWYRQILGQKVEFLVSFYNNEISEKSEIFDDQFSVERPDGSNFTLKIRSTKLEDSAMYFCASSGQGGEKLFFGSGTQLSVL.